The entry below describes one T cell receptor (beta chain). Its antigen is undetermined. V dropped 6 bases and J dropped 8; count of bases not matched to a gene: 8. The germline V gene has CDR1 MNHNS and CDR2 SASEGT. The CDR3 totals 14 residues. Genomic DNA came from blood regulatory T cells gated CD4+ CD25-high CD127-low. Here immunoSEQ multiplex PCR was the method, and the copy in TCRdb shows in-frame clones only, minus some. Of roughly 28,000 clones listed, 85% to 95% are singletons. This sample stems from a study of regulatory and conventional T cells in RAG deficiency. Findings and limits, study-wide: Compared with controls, unique Treg TCR beta sequences dropped roughly 96-fold in Omenn syndrome and CID/AS. These Omenn syndrome Treg sorts may hold peripherally activated cells instead.

These data were also reused for a study on regulatory T cells. This second report adds: Amplification used 52 TRBV primers and 13 TRBJ primers. In patients, unique TRB V-J pairs were restricted and V/J usage skewed, especially in Tregs.

The TCR sequence derives from a human donor in good health. V is TRBV6-1 and J is TRBJ1-4; 8 bases fit TRBD1. The sample consisted of Tregs sorted from blood. The DNA of the CDR3 is TGTGCCAGCAGAAGAGACAGGGGAGAAGAAAAACTGTTTTTT. It is translated as CASRRDRGEEKLFF.